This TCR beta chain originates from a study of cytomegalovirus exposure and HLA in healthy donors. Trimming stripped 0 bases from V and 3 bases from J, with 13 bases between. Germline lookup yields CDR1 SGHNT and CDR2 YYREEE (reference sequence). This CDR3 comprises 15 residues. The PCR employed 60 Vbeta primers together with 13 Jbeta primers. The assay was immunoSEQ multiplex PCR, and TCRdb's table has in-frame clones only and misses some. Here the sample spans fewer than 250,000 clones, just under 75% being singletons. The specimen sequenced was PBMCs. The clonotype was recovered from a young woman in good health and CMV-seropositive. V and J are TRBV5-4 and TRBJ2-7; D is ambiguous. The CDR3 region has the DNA TGTGCCAGCAGCTTGGGGCAGAATAATGACTACGAGCAGTACTTC. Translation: CASSLGQNNDYEQYF.